This T cell receptor (beta chain) derives from a study of human T cells and chemical hapten exposure. This CDR3 is built from 14 residues. The J segment lost 0 bases and the V segment lost 5 bases, leaving 4 bases of the junction unmatched. CDR1 is DFQATT and CDR2 is SNEGSKA in the germline V gene (reference sequence). In TCRdb, the RACE reads were re-called with MiXCR into one record per CDR3 protein. Altogether 35,000 to 45,000 distinct CDR3 sequences are present, 9.5% to 15% being singletons, with the ten largest covering about 6%. The time point is: pre-sensitization, week 0. The treatment was: therapeutic diphenylcyclopropenone sensitization with weekly scalp DPC.

This sample comprised whole blood, obtained in connection with sensitization to the hapten diphenylcyclopropenone (DPC). The clonotype comes from a woman younger than 45 with alopecia areata. Some clones in this sample may be carry-over from other donors' samples. The chain joins TRBV20-1 to TRBJ1-5, with 7 nucleotides matching TRBD1. The DNA of the CDR3 is TGCAGTGCTTGGACAGGAGATAGCAATCAGCCCCAGCATTTT. Protein product: CSAWTGDSNQPQHF.